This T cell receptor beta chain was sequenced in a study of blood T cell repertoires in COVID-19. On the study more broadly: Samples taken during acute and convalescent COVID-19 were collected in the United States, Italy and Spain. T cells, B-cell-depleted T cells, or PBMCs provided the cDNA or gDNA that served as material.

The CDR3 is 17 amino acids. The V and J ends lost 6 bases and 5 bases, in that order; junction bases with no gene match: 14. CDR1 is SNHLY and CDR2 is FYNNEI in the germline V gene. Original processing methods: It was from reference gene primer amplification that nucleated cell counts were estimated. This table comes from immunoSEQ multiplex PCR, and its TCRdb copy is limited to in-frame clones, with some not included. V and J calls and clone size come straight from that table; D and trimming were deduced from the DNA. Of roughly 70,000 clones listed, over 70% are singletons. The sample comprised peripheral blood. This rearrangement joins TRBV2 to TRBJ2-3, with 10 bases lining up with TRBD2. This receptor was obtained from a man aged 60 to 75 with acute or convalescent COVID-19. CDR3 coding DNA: TGTGCCAGCAGGAGCCCCAATCTAGCGGGAGTAAGAGATACGCAGTATTTT. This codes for CASRSPNLAGVRDTQYF. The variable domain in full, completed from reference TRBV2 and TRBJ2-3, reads EPEVTQTPSHQVTQMGQEVILRCVPISNHLYFYWYRQILGQKVEFLVSFYNNEISEKSEIFDDQFSVERPDGSNFTLKIRSTKLEDSAMYFCASRSPNLAGVRDTQYFGPGTRLTVL.